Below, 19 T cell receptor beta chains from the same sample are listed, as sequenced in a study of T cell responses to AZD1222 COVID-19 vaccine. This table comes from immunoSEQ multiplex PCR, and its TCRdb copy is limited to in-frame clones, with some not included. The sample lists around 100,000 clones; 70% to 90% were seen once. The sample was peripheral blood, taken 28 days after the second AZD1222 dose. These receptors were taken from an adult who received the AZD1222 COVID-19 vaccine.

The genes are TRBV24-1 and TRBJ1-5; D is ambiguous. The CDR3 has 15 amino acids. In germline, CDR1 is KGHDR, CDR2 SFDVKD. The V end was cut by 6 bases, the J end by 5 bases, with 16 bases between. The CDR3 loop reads CATSQESQGHQPQHF. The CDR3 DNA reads TGTGCCACCAGTCAAGAAAGTCAAGGCCATCAGCCCCAGCATTTT.

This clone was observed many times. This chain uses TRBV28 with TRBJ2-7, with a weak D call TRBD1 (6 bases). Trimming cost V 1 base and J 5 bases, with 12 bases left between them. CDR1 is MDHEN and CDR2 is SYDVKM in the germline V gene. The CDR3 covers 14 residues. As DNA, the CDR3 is TGTGCCAGCAGTTTATTGGCAGGGGATAACGAGCAGTACTTC. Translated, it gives CASSLLAGDNEQYF.

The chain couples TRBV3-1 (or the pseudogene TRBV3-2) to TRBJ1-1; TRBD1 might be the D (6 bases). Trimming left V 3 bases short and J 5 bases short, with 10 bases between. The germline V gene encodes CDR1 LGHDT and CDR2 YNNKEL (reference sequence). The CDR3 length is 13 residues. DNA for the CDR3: TGTGCCAGCAGCCAGGGGGGGCGAACTGAAGCTTTCTTT. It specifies CASSQGGRTEAFF.

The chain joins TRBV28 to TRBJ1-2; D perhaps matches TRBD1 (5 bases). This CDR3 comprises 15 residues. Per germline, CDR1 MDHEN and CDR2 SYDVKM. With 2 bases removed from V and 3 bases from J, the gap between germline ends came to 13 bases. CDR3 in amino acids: CASSLLGGRDYGYTF. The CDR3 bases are TGTGCCAGCAGTTTACTGGGGGGGAGGGACTATGGCTACACCTTC.

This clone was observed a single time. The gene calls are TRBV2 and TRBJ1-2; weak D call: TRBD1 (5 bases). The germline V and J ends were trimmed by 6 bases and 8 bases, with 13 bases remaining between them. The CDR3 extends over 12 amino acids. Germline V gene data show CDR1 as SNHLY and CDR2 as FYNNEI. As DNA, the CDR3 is TGTGCCAGCAGAGAGCAGGGTAGGGGCTACACCTTC. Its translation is CASREQGRGYTF.

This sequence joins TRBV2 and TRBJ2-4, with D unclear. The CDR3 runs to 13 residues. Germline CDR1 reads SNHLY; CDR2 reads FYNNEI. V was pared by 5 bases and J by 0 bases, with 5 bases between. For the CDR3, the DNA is TGTGCCAGCAGTCAGTTAGCCAAAAACATTCAGTACTTC. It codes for CASSQLAKNIQYF.

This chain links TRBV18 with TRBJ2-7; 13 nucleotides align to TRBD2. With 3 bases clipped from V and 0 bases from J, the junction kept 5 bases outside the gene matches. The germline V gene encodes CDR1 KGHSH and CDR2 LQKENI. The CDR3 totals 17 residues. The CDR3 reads CASSPTSGRTSSYEQYF. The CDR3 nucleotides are TGTGCCAGCTCACCGACTAGCGGGAGGACGAGCTCCTACGAGCAGTACTTC.

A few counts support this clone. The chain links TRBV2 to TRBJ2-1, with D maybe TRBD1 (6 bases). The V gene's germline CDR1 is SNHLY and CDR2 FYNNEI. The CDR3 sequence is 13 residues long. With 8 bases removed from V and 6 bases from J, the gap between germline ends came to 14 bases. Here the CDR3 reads CASSMGHFNEQFF. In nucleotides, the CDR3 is TGTGCCAGCTCAATGGGACACTTCAATGAGCAGTTCTTC.

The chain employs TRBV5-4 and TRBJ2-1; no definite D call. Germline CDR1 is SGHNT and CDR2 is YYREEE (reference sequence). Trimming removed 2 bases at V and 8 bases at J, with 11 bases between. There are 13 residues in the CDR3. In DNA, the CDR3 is TGTGCCAGCAGCTTCTTTTCCACGGATGAGCAGTTCTTC. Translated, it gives CASSFFSTDEQFF.

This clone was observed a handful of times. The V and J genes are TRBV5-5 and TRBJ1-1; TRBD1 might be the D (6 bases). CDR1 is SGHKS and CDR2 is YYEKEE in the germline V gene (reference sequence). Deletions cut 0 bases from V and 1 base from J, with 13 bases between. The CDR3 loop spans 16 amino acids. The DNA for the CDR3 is TGTGCCAGCAGCTTGGCTACAGGGAGGACGAACACTGAAGCTTTCTTT. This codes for CASSLATGRTNTEAFF.

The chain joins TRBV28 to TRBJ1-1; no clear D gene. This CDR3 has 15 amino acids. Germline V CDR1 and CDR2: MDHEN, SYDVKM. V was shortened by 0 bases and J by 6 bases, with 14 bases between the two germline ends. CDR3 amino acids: CASSLWVATASEAFF. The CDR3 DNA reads TGTGCCAGCAGTTTATGGGTAGCCACAGCCTCTGAAGCTTTCTTT.

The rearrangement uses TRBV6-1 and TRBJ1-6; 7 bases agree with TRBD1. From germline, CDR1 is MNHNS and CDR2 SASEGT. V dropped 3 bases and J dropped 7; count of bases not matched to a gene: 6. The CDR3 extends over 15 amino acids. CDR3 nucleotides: TGTGCCAGCAGTGAGGCAGGGGGTGAAAATTCACCCCTCCACTTT. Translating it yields CASSEAGGENSPLHF.

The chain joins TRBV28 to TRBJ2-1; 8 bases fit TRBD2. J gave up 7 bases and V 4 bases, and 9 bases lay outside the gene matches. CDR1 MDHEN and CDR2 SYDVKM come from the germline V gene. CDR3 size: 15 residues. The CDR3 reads CASSSPGGSVNEQFF. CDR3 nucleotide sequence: TGTGCCAGCAGTTCCCCGGGAGGGTCCGTGAATGAGCAGTTCTTC.

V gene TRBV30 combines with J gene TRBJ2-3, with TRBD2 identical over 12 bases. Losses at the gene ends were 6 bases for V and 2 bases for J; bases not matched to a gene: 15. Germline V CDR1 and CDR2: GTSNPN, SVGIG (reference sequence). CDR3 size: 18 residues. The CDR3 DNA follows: TGTGCCTGCACATCTAGCGGGAGGGCAGGGGGATACACAGATACGCAGTATTTT. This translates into CACTSSGRAGGYTDTQYF.

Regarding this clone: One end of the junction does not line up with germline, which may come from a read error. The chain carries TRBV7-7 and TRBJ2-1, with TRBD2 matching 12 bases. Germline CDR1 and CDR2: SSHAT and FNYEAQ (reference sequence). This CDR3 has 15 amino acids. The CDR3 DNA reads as TGTGCTAGCAGCCCGTCTAGCGGGAGGGTGAACGAGCAGTTCTTC. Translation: CASSPSSGRVNEQFF.

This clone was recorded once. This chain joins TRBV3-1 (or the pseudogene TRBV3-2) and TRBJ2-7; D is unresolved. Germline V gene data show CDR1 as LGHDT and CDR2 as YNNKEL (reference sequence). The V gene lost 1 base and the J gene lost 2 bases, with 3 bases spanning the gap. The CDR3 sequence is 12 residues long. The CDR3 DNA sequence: TGTGCCAGCAGCCAAGTGACCTACGAGCAGTACTTC. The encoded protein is CASSQVTYEQYF.

CDR3 coding DNA: TGTGCCAGCAGCTTAGGGGGTAGGGGGGCCGCAGATACGCAGTATTTT. Protein sequence: CASSLGGRGAADTQYF. The chain is built from TRBV5-4 and TRBJ2-3; D may be TRBD1 or TRBD2 (6 bases each). This CDR3 spans 16 amino acids. Trimming removed 2 bases at V and 4 bases at J, with 17 bases between. Per germline, CDR1 SGHNT and CDR2 YYREEE (reference sequence).

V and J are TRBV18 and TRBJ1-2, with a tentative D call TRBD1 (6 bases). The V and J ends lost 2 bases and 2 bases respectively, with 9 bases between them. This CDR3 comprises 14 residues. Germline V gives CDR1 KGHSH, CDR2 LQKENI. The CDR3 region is CASSPGQKNYGYTF. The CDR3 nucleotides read TGTGCCAGCTCACCAGGACAGAAGAACTATGGCTACACCTTC.

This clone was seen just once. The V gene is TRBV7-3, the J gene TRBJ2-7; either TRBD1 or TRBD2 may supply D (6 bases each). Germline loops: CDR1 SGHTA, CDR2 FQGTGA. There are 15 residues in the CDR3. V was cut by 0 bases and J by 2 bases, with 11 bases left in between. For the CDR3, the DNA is TGTGCCAGCAGCTTAACCGGGGGCAGTACCTACGAGCAGTACTTC. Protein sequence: CASSLTGGSTYEQYF.